What follows is one TCR beta chain and its context. No antigen is known for it. This entry belongs to a study of CD8+ T cells in alopecia areata. Study conclusions and caveats: Lesional scalp exceeded normal scalp in clonality, especially in alopecia totalis/universalis.

Once RNA had been extracted, it was reverse transcribed into cDNA to act as the sequencing template. Data came from immunoSEQ multiplex PCR; TCRdb stores just in-frame clones and leaves some out. The data show 150,000 or so clones, with about nine tenths seen just once and about 14% held by the top ten. Peripheral blood, together with lesional scalp punch biopsies, was collected from alopecia areata patients. Trimming left V 2 bases short and J 1 base short, with 8 bases between. Germline CDR1 reads MDHEN; CDR2 reads SYDVKM. The CDR3 has 14 residues. Sample: CD8+ T cells sorted from blood, taken at week 0. The chain is built from TRBV28 and TRBJ1-1, with D perhaps TRBD1 (5 bases). This receptor was identified in a human donor with alopecia areata. CDR3 in amino acids: CASSLGGSNTEAFF. In DNA, the CDR3 is TGTGCCAGCAGTTTAGGGGGATCGAACACTGAAGCTTTCTTT.